This T cell receptor beta chain is from a study of T cells in Graves' hyperthyroidism and ophthalmopathy. Study context: Peripheral blood collection took place at initial diagnosis, before any treatment. General observations from the study: Most thyroid clonotypes with frequency above 0.001 were detected in blood.

Germline V gene lookup returns CDR1 SGHRS and CDR2 YFSETQ. The CDR3 loop spans 16 amino acids. V lost 2 bases to trimming and J lost 0 bases, with 15 bases between them. Calling Graves' hyperthyroidism stable meant ophthalmopathy did not progress within 18 months. Orbital computed tomography and thyroid ultrasound, together with serum TRAb and thyroxine and clinical symptoms, were used for diagnoses. At least ten counts were recorded for this clonotype. Its antigen is undetermined. There were TCR beta CDR3 regions amplified from RNA transcripts. The TCR CDR3 first-round RT-PCR relied on the HTBI primer set. TCRdb reprocessed the multiplex PCR reads with MiXCR, giving one entry per CDR3 protein. The table lists about 560,000 distinct CDR3 sequences, 15% to 19% of them singletons.

The chain uses TRBV5-1 and TRBJ2-7, with D maybe TRBD1 (6 bases). The sequencing sample was made of blood. The sequence was collected from a woman aged 25 to 39 with Graves' hyperthyroidism. Here the CDR3 reads CASSFGQTGSSYEQYF. The CDR3 DNA is TGCGCCAGCAGCTTCGGACAGACGGGAAGCTCCTACGAGCAGTACTTC.